Below are 9 T cell receptor beta chains sequenced from a single sample in a study of T-cell memory formation after mild COVID-19. One entry per CDR3 protein, called by TCRdb with MiXCR from the 5' RACE reads. The sample lists some 150,000 distinct CDR3 sequences; 15% to 20% were seen once. Sequenced: PBMCs or a T cell subset sorted from them (not recorded which). The origin of the receptors is an adult woman who had mild COVID-19 (a few samples of this study predate the infection). Cell type and time point are not known.

This chain connects TRBV3-1 to TRBJ2-5; either TRBD1 or TRBD2 may supply D (5 bases each). The CDR3 has 16 residues. The V and J ends lost 0 bases and 2 bases respectively, with 13 bases between them. Per the germline V gene, CDR1 is LGHDT and CDR2 is YNNKEL (reference sequence). CDR3 in amino acids: CASSQDWARGQETQYF. CDR3 DNA: TGTGCCAGCAGCCAAGACTGGGCGAGGGGACAAGAGACCCAGTACTTC.

This clonotype was observed a few times. The rearrangement links TRBV4-3 to TRBJ2-7; 7 nucleotides match TRBD1. Germline CDR1 and CDR2: LGHNA and YSLEER. CDR3 length equals 15 residues. V shed 3 bases and J 3 bases; nucleotides not matched to a gene: 8. CDR3 protein: CASSQATGINYEQYF. The CDR3 DNA is TGCGCCAGCAGCCAGGCGACAGGGATCAACTACGAGCAGTACTTC.

V and J are TRBV23-1 and TRBJ1-2; D gene unclear. TRBV23-1 is placed among ORFs of uncertain function. Trimming shortened V by 6 bases and J by 8 bases, and 10 bases separated the two germline ends. The CDR3 runs to 11 residues. The CDR3 protein is CASRRGPGYTF. CDR3 nucleotide sequence: TGCGCCAGCAGACGCGGTCCCGGCTACACCTTC.

The V and J genes are TRBV5-6 and TRBJ2-5; no reliable D call. The ends were cut back, 2 bases at V and 6 bases at J, with 8 bases in the middle. Germline lookup yields CDR1 SGHDT and CDR2 YYEEEE. The CDR3 is made up of 12 amino acids. CDR3 residues: CASSLGPQTQYF. CDR3 nucleotides: TGTGCCAGCAGCTTAGGTCCCCAGACCCAGTACTTC.

This clonotype was picked up a small number of times. The genes are TRBV7-9 and TRBJ1-1, with D unresolved. The germline CDR1 and CDR2 sequences are SEHNR and FQNEAQ (reference sequence). The ends were cut back, 1 base at V and 8 bases at J, with 8 bases in the middle. This CDR3 spans 12 amino acids. The DNA of the CDR3 is TGTGCCAGCAGCTTAGGTATGGGGGAAGCTTTCTTT. This translates into CASSLGMGEAFF.

The rearrangement joins TRBV27 to TRBJ1-2; D not resolved. This CDR3 contains 13 residues. The ends were cut back, 2 bases at V and 5 bases at J, with 9 bases in the middle. The germline V gene encodes CDR1 MNHEY and CDR2 SMNVEV (reference sequence). The CDR3 loop reads CASSLRMEYGYTF. In nucleotides, the CDR3 is TGTGCCAGCAGTTTACGGATGGAGTATGGCTACACCTTC.

The CDR3 nucleotides are TGTGCCAGCAGGCCCAGGGGGCTCATTTTTAACACCGGGGAGCTGTTTTTT. This codes for CASRPRGLIFNTGELFF. The V and J genes are TRBV27 and TRBJ2-2; TRBD1 agrees at 8 bases. Germline V gene lookup returns CDR1 MNHEY and CDR2 SMNVEV (reference sequence). Trimming removed 6 bases from V and 2 bases from J; junction bases left unmatched: 11. The length of the CDR3 is 17 residues.

This clonotype was recorded a few times. The rearrangement links TRBV7-2 to TRBJ1-4; 7 positions match TRBD1. CDR3 length equals 16 residues. The germline CDR1 and CDR2 sequences are SGHTA and FQGNSA. V lost 4 bases to trimming and J lost 4 bases; unmatched junction nucleotides: 9. CDR3 in amino acids: CASSYGRGGGNEKLFF. In DNA form, the CDR3 reads TGTGCCAGCAGCTACGGCAGGGGGGGTGGTAATGAAAAACTGTTTTTT.

This clonotype has only a few counts. The V and J genes are TRBV5-5 and TRBJ1-5; D is perhaps TRBD1 (6 bases). The V gene lost 1 base and the J gene lost 5 bases, with 13 bases spanning the gap. Germline CDR1 and CDR2: SGHKS and YYEKEE (reference sequence). This CDR3 is 15 amino acids long. This CDR3 reads CASSLRGGEDQPQHF. The CDR3, as DNA: TGTGCCAGCAGCTTGCGAGGGGGAGAGGATCAGCCCCAGCATTTT.